This TCR beta chain derives from a study of blood T cell repertoires in COVID-19. CDR3 size: 14 residues. Trimming shortened V by 5 bases and J by 2 bases, and 15 bases separated the two germline ends. CDR1 and CDR2 from the germline V gene are GTSNPN and SVGIG (reference sequence). Seattle's enrolled individuals joined amid active infection and were then monitored longitudinally. Data came from immunoSEQ multiplex PCR; TCRdb stores just in-frame clones and leaves some out. The sample lists 150,000 to 200,000 clones, around nine tenths occurring once. The specimen was peripheral blood. The chain employs TRBV30 and TRBJ1-1; tentative D call: TRBD1 (5 bases). The sequence was collected from a woman aged 70-85 years with COVID-19, enrolled during active disease. In DNA form, the CDR3 reads TGTGCCTGGGACCAATCCGGGGGAAACACTGAAGCTTTCTTT. Translated: CAWDQSGGNTEAFF.